The entry that follows covers one T cell receptor beta chain sequence. What it binds is unknown. Three rounds of nested PCR, following a modified ARM-PCR protocol, produced the TCRbeta library. TCRdb processed the multiplex PCR reads anew with MiXCR; each CDR3 protein has one entry. The sample lists about 93,000 distinct CDR3 sequences, approximately 70% occurring once. The CDR3 is 13 residues long. Germline V lookup: CDR1 SGHKS, CDR2 YYEKEE (reference sequence). This sample's RNA came from whole unsorted tissue. The entry originates in a study of tumor and adjacent non-tumor tissue in lung cancer. Study context: Stage I to III disease affected 9 to 10 men and roughly 5 women aged about 30 to 76. Overall study findings and caveats: Normal lung showed higher cumulative top 100 clone frequency than tumor.

The gene calls are TRBV5-5 and TRBJ2-4; D might be TRBD2 (5 bases). The sample comprised lung tumor tissue. The source is a man aged 55 to 70 with non-small cell lung cancer. CDR3 sequence: CASAIVAKNIQYF. The CDR3 bases are TGTGCTAGCGCGATAGTGGCCAAAAACATTCAGTACTTC.